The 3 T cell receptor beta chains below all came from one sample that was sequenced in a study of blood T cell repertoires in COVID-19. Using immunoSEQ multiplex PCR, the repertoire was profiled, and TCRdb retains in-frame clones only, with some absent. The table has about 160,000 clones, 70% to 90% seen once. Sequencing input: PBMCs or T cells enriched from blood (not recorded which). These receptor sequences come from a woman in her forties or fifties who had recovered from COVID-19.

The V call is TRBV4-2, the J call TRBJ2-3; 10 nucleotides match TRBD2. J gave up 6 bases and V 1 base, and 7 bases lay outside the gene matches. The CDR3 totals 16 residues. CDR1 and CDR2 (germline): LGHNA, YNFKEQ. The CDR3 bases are TGTGCCAGCAGCCAAGGATTTAGCGGGGGGACCGATACGCAGTATTTT. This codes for CASSQGFSGGTDTQYF.

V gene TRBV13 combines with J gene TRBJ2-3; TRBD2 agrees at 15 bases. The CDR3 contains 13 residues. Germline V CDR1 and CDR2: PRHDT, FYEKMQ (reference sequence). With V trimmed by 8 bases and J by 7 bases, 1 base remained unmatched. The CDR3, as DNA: TGTGCCAGCGGACTAGCGGGGGGGAATACGCAGTATTTT. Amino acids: CASGLAGGNTQYF.

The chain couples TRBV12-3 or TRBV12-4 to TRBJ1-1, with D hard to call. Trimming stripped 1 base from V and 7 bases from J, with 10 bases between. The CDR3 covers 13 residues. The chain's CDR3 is CASSLDQVDEAFF. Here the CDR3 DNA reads TGTGCCAGCAGTTTAGACCAGGTGGATGAAGCTTTCTTT.